This T cell receptor (beta chain) emerged from a study of blood T cell repertoires in COVID-19. Across the study: Samples of COVID-19 (acute and convalescent) were obtained from the United States, Italy and Spain. PBMCs, B-cell-depleted T cells, or T cells provided the cDNA or gDNA that made up the material.

From germline, CDR1 is SGHNT and CDR2 YYREEE (reference sequence). This CDR3 contains 13 residues. The V end lost 4 bases, the J end lost 5 bases, and 13 bases lay between the germline ends. Original analysis: Using reference gene primer amplification, nucleated cell counts were estimated. Produced via immunoSEQ multiplex PCR; TCRdb's table is partial and in-frame only. That table gives V, J and clone size, and the DNA gave D and trimming. The repertoire holds over 65,000 clones, with 70% to 90% as singletons. Patients of the Seattle cohort, enrolled during active infection, were followed longitudinally.

This chain joins TRBV5-4 and TRBJ2-7; a possible D gene is TRBD2 (7 bases). The sample taken for sequencing was peripheral blood. The TCR comes from a man older than 75 with COVID-19, enrolled during active disease. CDR3: CASSPGGDNEQYF. The DNA of the CDR3 is TGTGCCAGCAGCCCTGGGGGGGACAACGAGCAGTACTTC.